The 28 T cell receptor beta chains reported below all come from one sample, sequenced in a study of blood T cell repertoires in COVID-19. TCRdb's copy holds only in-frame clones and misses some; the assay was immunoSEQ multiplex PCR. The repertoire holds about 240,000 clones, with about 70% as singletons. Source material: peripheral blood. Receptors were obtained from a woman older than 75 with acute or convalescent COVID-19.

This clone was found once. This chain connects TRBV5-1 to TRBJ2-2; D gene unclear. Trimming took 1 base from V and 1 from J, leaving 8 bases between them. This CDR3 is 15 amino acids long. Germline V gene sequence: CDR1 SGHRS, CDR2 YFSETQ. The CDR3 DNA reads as TGCGCCAGCAGCTTGTCCTCAGGGAACACCGGGGAGCTGTTTTTT. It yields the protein CASSLSSGNTGELFF.

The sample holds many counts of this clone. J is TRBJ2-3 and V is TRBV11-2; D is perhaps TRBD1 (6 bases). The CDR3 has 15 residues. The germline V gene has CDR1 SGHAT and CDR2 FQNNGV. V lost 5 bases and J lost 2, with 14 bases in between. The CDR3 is CASSGLDRSTDTQYF. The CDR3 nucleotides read TGTGCCAGCAGCGGACTGGACAGATCCACAGATACGCAGTATTTT.

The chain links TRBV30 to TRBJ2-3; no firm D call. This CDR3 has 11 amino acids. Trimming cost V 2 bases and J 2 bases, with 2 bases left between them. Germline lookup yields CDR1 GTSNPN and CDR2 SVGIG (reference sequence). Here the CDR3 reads CAWSYTDTQYF. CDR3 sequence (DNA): TGTGCCTGGAGTTACACAGATACGCAGTATTTT.

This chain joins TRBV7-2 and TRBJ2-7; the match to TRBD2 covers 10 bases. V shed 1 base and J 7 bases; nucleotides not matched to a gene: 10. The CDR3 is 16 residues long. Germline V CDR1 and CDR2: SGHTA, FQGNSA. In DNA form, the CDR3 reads TGTGCCAGCAGCTTAGGTCACCTAGCGGGAGTGGGGGAGCAGTACTTC. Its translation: CASSLGHLAGVGEQYF.

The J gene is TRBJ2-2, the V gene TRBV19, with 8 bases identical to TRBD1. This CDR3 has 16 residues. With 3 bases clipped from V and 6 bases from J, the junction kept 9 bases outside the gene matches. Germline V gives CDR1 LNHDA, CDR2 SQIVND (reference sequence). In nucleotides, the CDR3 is TGTGCCAGTAGTATCTCGGGCAGGGGGCTCTCCGGGGAGCTGTTTTTT. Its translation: CASSISGRGLSGELFF.

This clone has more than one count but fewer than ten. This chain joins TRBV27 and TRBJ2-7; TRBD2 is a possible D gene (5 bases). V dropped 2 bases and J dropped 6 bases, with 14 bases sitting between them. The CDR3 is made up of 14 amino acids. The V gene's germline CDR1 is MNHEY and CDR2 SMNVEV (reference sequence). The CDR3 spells CASSLGGGIREQYF. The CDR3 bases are TGTGCCAGCAGTTTAGGTGGAGGCATACGCGAGCAGTACTTC.

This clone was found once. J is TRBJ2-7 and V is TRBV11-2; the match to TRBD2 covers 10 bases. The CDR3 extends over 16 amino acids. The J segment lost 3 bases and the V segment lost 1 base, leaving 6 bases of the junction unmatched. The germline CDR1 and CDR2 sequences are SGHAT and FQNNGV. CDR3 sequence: CASSLGIAGGIYEQYF. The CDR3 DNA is TGTGCCAGCAGCTTAGGTATAGCGGGGGGAATCTACGAGCAGTACTTC.

In nucleotides, the CDR3 is TGCGCCAGCAGCTGGGGACTCCTAGCGGGAGGGATAGGTGAAGAGCAGTACTTC. Encoded protein: CASSWGLLAGGIGEEQYF. The chain has TRBV5-1 and TRBJ2-7; 12 bases are a match to TRBD2. The V segment lost 3 bases and the J segment 7 bases; nucleotides outside the gene matches: 17. CDR3 length: 18 residues. CDR1 and CDR2 (germline): SGHRS, YFSETQ.

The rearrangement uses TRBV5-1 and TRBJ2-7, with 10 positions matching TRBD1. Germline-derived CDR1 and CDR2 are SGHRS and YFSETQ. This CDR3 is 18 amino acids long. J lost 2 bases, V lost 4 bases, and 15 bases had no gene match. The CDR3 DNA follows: TGCGCCAGCAGCCCCCACACTACCGGGACAGGGGACCCCTACGAGCAGTACTTC. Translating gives CASSPHTTGTGDPYEQYF.

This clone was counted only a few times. The CDR3 protein is CSVEDQGRQFF. The CDR3, as DNA: TGCAGCGTTGAAGACCAGGGGAGGCAGTTCTTC. V gene TRBV29-1 combines with J gene TRBJ2-1, with D tentatively TRBD1 (6 bases). Germline CDR1 SQVTM, CDR2 ANQGSEA. The CDR3 length is 11 residues. V lost 0 bases and J lost 12, with 9 bases in between.

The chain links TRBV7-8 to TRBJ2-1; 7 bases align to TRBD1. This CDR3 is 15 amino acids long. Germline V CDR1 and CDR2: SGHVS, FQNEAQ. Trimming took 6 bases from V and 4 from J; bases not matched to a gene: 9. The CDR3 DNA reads TGTGCCAGCAGTCTACAGGGGATTTCATACAATGAGCAGTTCTTC. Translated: CASSLQGISYNEQFF.

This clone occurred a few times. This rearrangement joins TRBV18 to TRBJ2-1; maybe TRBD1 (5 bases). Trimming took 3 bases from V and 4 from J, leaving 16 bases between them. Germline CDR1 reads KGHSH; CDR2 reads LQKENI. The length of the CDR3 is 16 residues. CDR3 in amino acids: CASSPNVRTQYNEQFF. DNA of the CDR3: TGTGCCAGCTCACCTAACGTTCGGACACAGTACAATGAGCAGTTCTTC.

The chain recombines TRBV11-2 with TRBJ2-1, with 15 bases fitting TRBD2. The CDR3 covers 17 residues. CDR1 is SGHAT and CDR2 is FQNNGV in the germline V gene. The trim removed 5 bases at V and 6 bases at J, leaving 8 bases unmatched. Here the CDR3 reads CASSRTSGRAGANEQFF. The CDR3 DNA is TGTGCCAGCAGCCGGACTAGCGGGAGGGCCGGTGCCAATGAGCAGTTCTTC. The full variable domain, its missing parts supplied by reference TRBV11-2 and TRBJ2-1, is EAGVAQSPRYKIIEKRQSVAFWCNPISGHATLYWYQQILGQGPKLLIQFQNNGVVDDSQLPKDRFSAERLKGVDSTLKIQPAKLEDSAVYLCASSRTSGRAGANEQFFGPGTRLTVL.

The CDR3 nucleotides are TGCAGCGCCAAGCCGGGGACAGATACGCAGTATTTT. As protein: CSAKPGTDTQYF. This chain uses TRBV29-1 with TRBJ2-3; D might be TRBD2 (5 bases). Germline CDR1 reads SQVTM; CDR2 reads ANQGSEA. This CDR3 has 12 residues. V lost 7 bases and J lost 3, with 11 bases in between.

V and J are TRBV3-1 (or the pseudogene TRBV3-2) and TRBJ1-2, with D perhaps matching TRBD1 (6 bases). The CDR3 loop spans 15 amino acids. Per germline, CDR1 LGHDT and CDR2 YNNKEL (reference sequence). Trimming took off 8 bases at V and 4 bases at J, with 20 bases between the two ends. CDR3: CASRTAGQGSYGYTF. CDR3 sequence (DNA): TGTGCCAGCCGAACCGCGGGCCAGGGGAGCTATGGCTACACCTTC.

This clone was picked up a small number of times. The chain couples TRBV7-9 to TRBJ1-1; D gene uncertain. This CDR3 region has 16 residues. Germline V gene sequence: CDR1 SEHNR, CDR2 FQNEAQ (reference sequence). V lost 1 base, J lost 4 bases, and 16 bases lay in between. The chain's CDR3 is CASSLDVSPLSTEAFF. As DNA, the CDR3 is TGTGCCAGCAGCTTAGATGTTTCACCGTTGAGCACTGAAGCTTTCTTT.

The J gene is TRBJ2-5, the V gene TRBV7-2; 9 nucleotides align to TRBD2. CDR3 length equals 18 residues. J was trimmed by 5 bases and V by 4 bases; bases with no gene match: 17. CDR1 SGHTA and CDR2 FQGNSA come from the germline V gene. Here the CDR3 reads CASSSAKGSGSFGETQYF. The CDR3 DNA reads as TGTGCCAGCAGCTCGGCCAAAGGTAGCGGGAGTTTCGGGGAGACCCAGTACTTC.

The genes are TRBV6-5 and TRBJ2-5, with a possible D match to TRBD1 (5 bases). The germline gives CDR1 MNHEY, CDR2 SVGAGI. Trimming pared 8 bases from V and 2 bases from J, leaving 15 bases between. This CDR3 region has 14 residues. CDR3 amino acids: CASLRTPEQETQYF. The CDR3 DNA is TGTGCCAGCCTACGGACACCGGAACAAGAGACCCAGTACTTC.

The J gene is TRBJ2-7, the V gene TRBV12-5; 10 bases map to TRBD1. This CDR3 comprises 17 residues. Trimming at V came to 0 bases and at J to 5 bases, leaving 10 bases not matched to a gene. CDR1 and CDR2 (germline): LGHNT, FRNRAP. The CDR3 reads CASGLVIGTGVVNEQYF. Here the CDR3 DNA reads TGTGCTAGTGGTTTGGTAATCGGGACAGGGGTAGTAAACGAGCAGTACTTC.

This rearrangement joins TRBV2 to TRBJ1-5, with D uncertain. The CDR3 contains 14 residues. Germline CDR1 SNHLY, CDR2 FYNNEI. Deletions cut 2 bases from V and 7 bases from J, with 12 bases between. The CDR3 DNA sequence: TGTGCCAGCAGTGAATCGACACTGGGCCAGCCCCAGCATTTT. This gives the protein CASSESTLGQPQHF.

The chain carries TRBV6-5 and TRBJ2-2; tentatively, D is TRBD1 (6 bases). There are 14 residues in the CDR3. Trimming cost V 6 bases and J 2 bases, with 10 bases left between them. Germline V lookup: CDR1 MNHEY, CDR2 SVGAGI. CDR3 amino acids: CASRIQGNTGELFF. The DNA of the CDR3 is TGTGCCAGCAGGATACAGGGTAACACCGGGGAGCTGTTTTTT.

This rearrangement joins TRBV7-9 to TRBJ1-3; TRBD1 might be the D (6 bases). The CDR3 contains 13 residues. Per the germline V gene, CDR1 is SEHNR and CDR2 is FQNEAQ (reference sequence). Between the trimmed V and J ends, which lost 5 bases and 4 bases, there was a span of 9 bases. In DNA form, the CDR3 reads TGTGCCAGCAGCCCCGGACAGGGAAACACCATATATTTT. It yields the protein CASSPGQGNTIYF.

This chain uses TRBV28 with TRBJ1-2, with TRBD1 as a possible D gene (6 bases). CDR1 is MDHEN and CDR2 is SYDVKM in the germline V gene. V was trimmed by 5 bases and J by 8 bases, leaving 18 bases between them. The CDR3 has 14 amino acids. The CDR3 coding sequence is TGTGCCAGCAGTCTTGGACAGTCGCTTTTAGGCTACACCTTC. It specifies CASSLGQSLLGYTF.

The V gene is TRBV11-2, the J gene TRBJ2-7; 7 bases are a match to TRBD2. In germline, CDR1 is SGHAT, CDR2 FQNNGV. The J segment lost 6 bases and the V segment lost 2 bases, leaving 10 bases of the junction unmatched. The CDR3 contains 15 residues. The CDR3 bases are TGTGCCAGCAGCTTAATTCGAGGGAGGGCGGGCGAGCAGTACTTC. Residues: CASSLIRGRAGEQYF.

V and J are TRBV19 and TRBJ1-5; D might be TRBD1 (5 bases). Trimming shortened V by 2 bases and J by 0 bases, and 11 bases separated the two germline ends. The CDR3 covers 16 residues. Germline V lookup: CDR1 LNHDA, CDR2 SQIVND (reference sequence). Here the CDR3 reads CASSISRAASNQPQHF. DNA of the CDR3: TGTGCCAGTAGTATAAGCAGGGCCGCTAGCAATCAGCCCCAGCATTTT.

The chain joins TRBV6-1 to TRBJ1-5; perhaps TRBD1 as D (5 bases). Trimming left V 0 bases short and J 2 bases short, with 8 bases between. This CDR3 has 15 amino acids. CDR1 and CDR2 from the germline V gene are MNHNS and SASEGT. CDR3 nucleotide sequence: TGTGCCAGCAGTGAAGCAGGGGTTGGCAATCAGCCCCAGCATTTT. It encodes CASSEAGVGNQPQHF.

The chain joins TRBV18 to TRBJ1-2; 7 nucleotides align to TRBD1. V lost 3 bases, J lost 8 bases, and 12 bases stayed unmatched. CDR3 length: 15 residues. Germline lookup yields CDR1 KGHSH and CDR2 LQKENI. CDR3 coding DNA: TGTGCCAGCTCACCCCGACTAACAGGGGAAGGCGGCTACACCTTC. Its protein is CASSPRLTGEGGYTF.

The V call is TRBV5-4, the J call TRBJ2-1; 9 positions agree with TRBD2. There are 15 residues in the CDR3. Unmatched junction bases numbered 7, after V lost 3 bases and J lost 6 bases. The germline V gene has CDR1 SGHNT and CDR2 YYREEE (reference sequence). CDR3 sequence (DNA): TGTGCCAGCAGCTCTCCTAGCGGGATAACCAATGAGCAGTTCTTC. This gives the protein CASSSPSGITNEQFF.